The 14 T cell receptor beta chains below all came from one sample that was sequenced in a study of control samples from healthy donors and cancer patients. TCRdb keeps only in-frame clones here, not all; method: immunoSEQ multiplex PCR. Of some 70,000 clones in the sample, roughly 82% were seen once. Sequenced input: PBMCs. These receptors all stem from a woman aged 50 to 60 with lung cancer.

V and J are TRBV5-1 and TRBJ1-1, with D possibly being TRBD1 (6 bases). V was pared by 5 bases and J by 5 bases, with 10 bases between. The CDR3 runs 12 residues. The V gene's germline CDR1 is SGHRS and CDR2 YFSETQ. The CDR3 coding sequence is TGCGCCAGCAGTTCAGGGGAGACTGAAGCTTTCTTT. Translation: CASSSGETEAFF.

The chain recombines TRBV6-2 or TRBV6-3 with TRBJ1-6, with 7 positions matching TRBD1. CDR3 length equals 15 residues. The V and J ends lost 4 bases and 13 bases, in that order; junction bases with no gene match: 13. Germline V lookup: CDR1 MNHEY, CDR2 SVGEGT. CDR3 in amino acids: CASSSPSGQKNPLHF. The CDR3 DNA is TGTGCCAGCAGTTCCCCGTCGGGACAGAAAAATCCCCTCCACTTT.

This chain connects TRBV4-3 to TRBJ1-1; 8 bases align to TRBD1. Germline V gene lookup returns CDR1 LGHNA and CDR2 YSLEER. The CDR3 sequence is 16 residues long. Unmatched junction bases numbered 5, after V lost 1 base and J lost 1 base. The CDR3 bases are TGCGCCAGCAGCCAAGTATACAGGGGGGGGAACACTGAAGCTTTCTTT. Amino acid sequence: CASSQVYRGGNTEAFF.

The V and J genes are TRBV5-4 and TRBJ1-1; D might be TRBD1 (5 bases). Germline-derived CDR1 and CDR2 are SGHNT and YYREEE (reference sequence). The CDR3 loop spans 12 amino acids. V was clipped by 5 bases and J by 4 bases, with 9 bases between them. CDR3 sequence (DNA): TGTGCCAGCAGTGGGGGGACCACTGAAGCTTTCTTT. The encoded protein is CASSGGTTEAFF.

In nucleotides, the CDR3 is TGTGCCAGCAGTCTGGGCAGGGGGCAGGAAAAACTGTTTTTT. This sequence encodes CASSLGRGQEKLFF. The chain recombines TRBV7-9 with TRBJ1-4, with 8 bases aligning to TRBD1. Per germline, CDR1 SEHNR and CDR2 FQNEAQ (reference sequence). CDR3 length equals 14 residues. V lost 6 bases to trimming and J lost 8 bases; unmatched junction nucleotides: 8. The variable domain in full, completed from reference TRBV7-9 and TRBJ1-4, reads DTGVSQNPRHKITKRGQNVTFRCDPISEHNRLYWYRQTLGQGPEFLTYFQNEAQLEKSRLLSDRFSAERPKGSFSTLEIQRTEQGDSAMYLCASSLGRGQEKLFFGSGTQLSVL.

CDR3 sequence: CASSSPGDLNEQFF. The DNA of the CDR3 is TGTGCCAGCAGCTCACCGGGGGACCTCAATGAGCAGTTCTTC. The chain has TRBV7-2 and TRBJ2-1, with a tentative D call TRBD2 (6 bases). Germline CDR1 SGHTA, CDR2 FQGNSA. The CDR3 totals 14 residues. V dropped 4 bases and J dropped 6 bases, with 13 bases sitting between them.

The chain couples TRBV10-2 to TRBJ1-1, with D perhaps TRBD1 (6 bases). The V end was cut by 0 bases, the J end by 4 bases, with 9 bases between. CDR1 is WSHSY and CDR2 is SAAADI in the germline V gene. This CDR3 spans 14 amino acids. CDR3 amino acids: CASSESGGRTEAFF. The CDR3 DNA reads TGCGCCAGCAGTGAGTCCGGGGGGCGCACTGAAGCTTTCTTT.

In its sample, this clone was seen a few times. CDR3 in DNA: TGTGCCAGCAGCTTAGGGCGACAGGCCTACGAGCAGTACTTC. Its translation is CASSLGRQAYEQYF. The chain links TRBV11-2 to TRBJ2-7; TRBD1 might be the D (6 bases). The V end lost 1 base, the J end lost 2 bases, and 9 bases lay between the germline ends. Germline V CDR1 and CDR2: SGHAT, FQNNGV. This CDR3 contains 14 residues.

In this sample, this clone turned up once. The chain has TRBV19 and TRBJ1-3, with TRBD1 matching over 8 bases. This CDR3 spans 17 amino acids. Losses at the gene ends were 4 bases for V and 2 bases for J; bases not matched to a gene: 10. Germline V gene lookup returns CDR1 LNHDA and CDR2 SQIVND (reference sequence). In nucleotides, the CDR3 is TGTGCCAGTAGTAATCTTGACAGGGGAACGACTGGAAACACCATATATTTT. Its translation is CASSNLDRGTTGNTIYF.

This chain connects TRBV19 to TRBJ1-2; TRBD1 is a possible D gene (5 bases). The CDR3 sequence is 14 residues long. Trimming pared 0 bases from V and 6 bases from J, leaving 11 bases between. CDR1 LNHDA and CDR2 SQIVND come from the germline V gene (reference sequence). This chain's CDR3 is CASSIEGQGNGYTF. For the CDR3, the DNA is TGTGCCAGTAGTATAGAAGGACAAGGCAATGGCTACACCTTC.

The J gene is TRBJ2-5, the V gene TRBV11-3, with D unclear. Germline CDR1 SGHNT, CDR2 YENEEA. The V end was cut by 1 base, the J end by 5 bases, with 5 bases between. This CDR3 has 12 amino acids. The CDR3 DNA reads TGTGCCAGCAGCTTAGTTGGGGAGACCCAGTACTTC. Its protein product is CASSLVGETQYF.

The chain is built from TRBV4-3 and TRBJ2-7; the D gene is possibly TRBD1 (5 bases). The germline V gene has CDR1 LGHNA and CDR2 YSLEER. CDR3 length: 13 amino acids. V lost 6 bases and J lost 3, with 12 bases in between. The CDR3 DNA reads as TGCGCCAGCAGTCTCGTTCAGGGCTACGAGCAGTACTTC. Protein sequence: CASSLVQGYEQYF.

This clone appeared a single time. The V gene is TRBV7-7, the J gene TRBJ2-1; D is ambiguous. V gave up 2 bases and J gave up 4 bases, with 6 bases separating them. Germline V gene sequence: CDR1 SSHAT, CDR2 FNYEAQ (reference sequence). This CDR3 has 13 residues. The CDR3: CASSLTQYNEQFF. The CDR3 DNA reads as TGTGCCAGCAGCTTAACGCAGTACAATGAGCAGTTCTTC.

The gene calls are TRBV24-1 and TRBJ1-4; D is unclear. With 5 bases removed from V and 6 bases from J, the gap between germline ends came to 18 bases. Germline assignment: CDR1 KGHDR and CDR2 SFDVKD. The CDR3 has 16 residues. This CDR3 is CATSGTDSNSYEKLFF. The CDR3 DNA follows: TGTGCCACCAGTGGAACTGACTCCAACTCTTATGAAAAACTGTTTTTT.